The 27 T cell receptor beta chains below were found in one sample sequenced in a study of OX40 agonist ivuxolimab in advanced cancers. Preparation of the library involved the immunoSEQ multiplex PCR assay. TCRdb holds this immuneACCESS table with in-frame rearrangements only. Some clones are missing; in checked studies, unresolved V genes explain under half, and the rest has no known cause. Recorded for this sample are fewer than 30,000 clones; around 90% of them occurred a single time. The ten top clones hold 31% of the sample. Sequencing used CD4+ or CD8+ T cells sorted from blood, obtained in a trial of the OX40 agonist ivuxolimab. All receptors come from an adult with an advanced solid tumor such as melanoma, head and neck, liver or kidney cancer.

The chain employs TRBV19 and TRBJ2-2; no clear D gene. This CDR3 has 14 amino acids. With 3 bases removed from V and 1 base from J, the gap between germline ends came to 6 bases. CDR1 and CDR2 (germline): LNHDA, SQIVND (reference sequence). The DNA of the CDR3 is TGTGCCAGTAGTATTGTGCAGAACACCGGGGAGCTGTTTTTT. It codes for CASSIVQNTGELFF.

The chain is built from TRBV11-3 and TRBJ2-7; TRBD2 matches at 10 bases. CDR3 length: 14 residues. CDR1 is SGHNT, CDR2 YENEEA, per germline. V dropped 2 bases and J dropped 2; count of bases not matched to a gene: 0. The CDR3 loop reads CASSLSGGAYEQYF. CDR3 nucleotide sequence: TGTGCCAGCAGCTTAAGCGGGGGGGCCTACGAGCAGTACTTC.

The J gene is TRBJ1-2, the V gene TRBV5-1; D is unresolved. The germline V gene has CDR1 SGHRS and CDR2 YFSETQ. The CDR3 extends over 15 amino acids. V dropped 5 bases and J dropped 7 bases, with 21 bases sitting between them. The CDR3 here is CASSLSGDQSSGYTF. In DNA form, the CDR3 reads TGCGCCAGCAGTCTCTCAGGTGATCAGTCGAGTGGCTACACCTTC.

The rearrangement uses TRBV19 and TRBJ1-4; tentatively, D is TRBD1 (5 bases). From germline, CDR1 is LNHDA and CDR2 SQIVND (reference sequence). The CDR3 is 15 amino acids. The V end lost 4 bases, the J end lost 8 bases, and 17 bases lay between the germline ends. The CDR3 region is CASSTYPGRGEKLFF. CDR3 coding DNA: TGTGCCAGTAGTACCTACCCCGGACGGGGCGAAAAACTGTTTTTT.

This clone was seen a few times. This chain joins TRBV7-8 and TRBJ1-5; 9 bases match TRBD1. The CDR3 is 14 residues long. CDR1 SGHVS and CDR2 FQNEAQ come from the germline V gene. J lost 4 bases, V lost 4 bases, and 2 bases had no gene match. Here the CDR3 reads CASSYGTGNQPQHF. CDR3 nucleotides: TGTGCCAGCAGCTATGGGACAGGGAATCAGCCCCAGCATTTT.

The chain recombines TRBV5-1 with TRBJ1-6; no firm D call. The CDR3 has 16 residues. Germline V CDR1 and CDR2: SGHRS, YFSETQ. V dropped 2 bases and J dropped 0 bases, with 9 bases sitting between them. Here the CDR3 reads CASSLSLSSYNSPLHF. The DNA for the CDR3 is TGCGCCAGCAGCTTATCGCTGAGCTCCTATAATTCACCCCTCCACTTT.

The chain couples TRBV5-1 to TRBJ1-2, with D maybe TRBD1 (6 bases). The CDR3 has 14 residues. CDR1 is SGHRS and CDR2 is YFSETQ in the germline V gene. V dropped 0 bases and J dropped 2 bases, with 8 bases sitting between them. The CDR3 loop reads CASSLVQGNYGYTF. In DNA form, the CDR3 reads TGCGCCAGCAGCTTGGTACAGGGAAACTATGGCTACACCTTC.

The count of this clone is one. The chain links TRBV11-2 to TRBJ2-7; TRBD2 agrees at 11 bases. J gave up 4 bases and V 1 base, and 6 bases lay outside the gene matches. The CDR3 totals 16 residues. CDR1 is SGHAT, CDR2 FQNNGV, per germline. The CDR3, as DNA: TGTGCCAGCAGCTTAGTTAGCGGGGGGGCCGGATACGAGCAGTACTTC. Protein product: CASSLVSGGAGYEQYF.

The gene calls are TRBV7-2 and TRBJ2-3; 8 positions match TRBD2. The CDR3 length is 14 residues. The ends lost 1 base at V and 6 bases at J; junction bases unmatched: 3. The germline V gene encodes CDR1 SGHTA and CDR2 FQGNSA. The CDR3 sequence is CASSLVASGDTQYF. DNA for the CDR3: TGTGCCAGCAGCTTAGTGGCTAGCGGGGATACGCAGTATTTT. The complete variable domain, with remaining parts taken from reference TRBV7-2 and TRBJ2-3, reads GAGVSQSPSNKVTEKGKDVELRCDPISGHTALYWYRQSLGQGLEFLIYFQGNSAPDKSGLPSDRFSAERTGGSVSTLTIQRTQQEDSAVYLCASSLVASGDTQYFGPGTRLTVL.

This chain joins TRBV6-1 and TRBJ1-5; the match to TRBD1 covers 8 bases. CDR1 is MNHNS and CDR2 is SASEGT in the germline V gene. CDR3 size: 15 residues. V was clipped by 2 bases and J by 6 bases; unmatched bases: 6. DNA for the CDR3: TGTGCCAGCAGTGAAAACAGGGGGTCGGGTCAGCCCCAGCATTTT. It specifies CASSENRGSGQPQHF.

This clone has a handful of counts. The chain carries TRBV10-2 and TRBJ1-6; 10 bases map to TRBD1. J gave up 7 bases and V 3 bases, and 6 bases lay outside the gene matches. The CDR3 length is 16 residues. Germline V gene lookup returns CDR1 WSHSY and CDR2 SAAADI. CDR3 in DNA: TGCGCCAGCAGTGACGGGACAGGGGTATACAATTCACCCCTCCACTTT. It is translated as CASSDGTGVYNSPLHF.

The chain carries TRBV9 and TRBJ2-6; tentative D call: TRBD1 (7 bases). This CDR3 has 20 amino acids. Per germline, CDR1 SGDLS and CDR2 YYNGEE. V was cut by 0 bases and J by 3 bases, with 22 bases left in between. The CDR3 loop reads CASSVALEGALPFGANVLTF. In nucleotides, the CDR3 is TGTGCCAGCAGCGTAGCTTTGGAGGGGGCGCTTCCCTTTGGGGCCAACGTCCTGACTTTC.

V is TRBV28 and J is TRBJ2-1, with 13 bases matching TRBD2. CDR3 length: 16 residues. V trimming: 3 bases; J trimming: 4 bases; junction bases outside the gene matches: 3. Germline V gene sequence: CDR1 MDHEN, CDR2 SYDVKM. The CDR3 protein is CASSFTSGGVYNEQFF. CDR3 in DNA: TGTGCCAGCAGTTTCACTAGCGGGGGGGTTTACAATGAGCAGTTCTTC.

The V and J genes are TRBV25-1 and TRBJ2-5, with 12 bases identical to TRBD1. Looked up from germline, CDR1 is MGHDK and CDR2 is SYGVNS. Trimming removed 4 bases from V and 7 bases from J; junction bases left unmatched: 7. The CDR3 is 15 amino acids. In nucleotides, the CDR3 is TGTGCCAGCAGTGTCCCGGGACAGGGGGCAGGGACCCAGTACTTC. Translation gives CASSVPGQGAGTQYF.

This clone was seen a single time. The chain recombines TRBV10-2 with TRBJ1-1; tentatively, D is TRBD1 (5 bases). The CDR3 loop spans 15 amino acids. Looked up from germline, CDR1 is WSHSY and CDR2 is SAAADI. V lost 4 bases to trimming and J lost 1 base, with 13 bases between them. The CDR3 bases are TGCGCCAGCAGTGGCCGAGACAGACCGAACACTGAAGCTTTCTTT. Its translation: CASSGRDRPNTEAFF.

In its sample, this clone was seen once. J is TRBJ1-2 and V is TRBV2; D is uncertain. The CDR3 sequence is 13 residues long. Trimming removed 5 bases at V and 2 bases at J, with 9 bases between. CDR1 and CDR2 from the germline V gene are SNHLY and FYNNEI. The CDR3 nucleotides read TGTGCCAGCAGTCCCGACACCAACTATGGCTACACCTTC. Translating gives CASSPDTNYGYTF.

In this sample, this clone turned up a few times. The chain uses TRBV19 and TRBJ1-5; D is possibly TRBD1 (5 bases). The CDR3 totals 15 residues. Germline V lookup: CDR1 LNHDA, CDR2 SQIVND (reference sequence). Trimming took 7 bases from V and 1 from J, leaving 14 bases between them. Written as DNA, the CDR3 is TGTGCCAGTATGCTTGGGGGGTACAGCAATCAGCCCCAGCATTTT. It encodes CASMLGGYSNQPQHF.

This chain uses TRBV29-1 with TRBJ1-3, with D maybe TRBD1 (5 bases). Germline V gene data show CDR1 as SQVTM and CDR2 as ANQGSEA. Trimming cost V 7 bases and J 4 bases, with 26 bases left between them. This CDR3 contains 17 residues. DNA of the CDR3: TGCAGCGCCGACCCTAGTCGCGGGAGAGGGGAAGGAAACACCATATATTTT. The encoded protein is CSADPSRGRGEGNTIYF.

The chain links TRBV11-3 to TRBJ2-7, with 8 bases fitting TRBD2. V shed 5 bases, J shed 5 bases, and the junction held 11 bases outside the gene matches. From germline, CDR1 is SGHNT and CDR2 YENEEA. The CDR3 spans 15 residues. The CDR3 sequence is CASSGGFGRAHEQYF. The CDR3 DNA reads TGTGCCAGCAGCGGCGGTTTCGGGAGGGCCCACGAGCAGTACTTC.

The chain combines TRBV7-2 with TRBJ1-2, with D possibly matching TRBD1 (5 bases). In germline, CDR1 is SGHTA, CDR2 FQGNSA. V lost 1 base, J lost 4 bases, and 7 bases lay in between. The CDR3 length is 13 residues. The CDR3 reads CASSLEGVYGYTF. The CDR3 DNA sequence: TGTGCCAGCAGCTTAGAAGGGGTCTATGGCTACACCTTC. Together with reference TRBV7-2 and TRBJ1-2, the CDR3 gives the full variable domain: GAGVSQSPSNKVTEKGKDVELRCDPISGHTALYWYRQSLGQGLEFLIYFQGNSAPDKSGLPSDRFSAERTGGSVSTLTIQRTQQEDSAVYLCASSLEGVYGYTFGSGTRLTVV.

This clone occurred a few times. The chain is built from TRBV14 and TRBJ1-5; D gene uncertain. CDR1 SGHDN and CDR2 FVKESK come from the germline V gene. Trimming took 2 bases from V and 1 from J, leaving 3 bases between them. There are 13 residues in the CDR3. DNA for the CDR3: TGTGCCAGCAGCCAAATGAGCAATCAGCCCCAGCATTTT. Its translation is CASSQMSNQPQHF. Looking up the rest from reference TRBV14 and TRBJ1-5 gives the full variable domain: EAGVTQFPSHSVIEKGQTVTLRCDPISGHDNLYWYRRVMGKEIKFLLHFVKESKQDESGMPNNRFLAERTGGTYSTLKVQPAELEDSGVYFCASSQMSNQPQHFGDGTRLSIL.

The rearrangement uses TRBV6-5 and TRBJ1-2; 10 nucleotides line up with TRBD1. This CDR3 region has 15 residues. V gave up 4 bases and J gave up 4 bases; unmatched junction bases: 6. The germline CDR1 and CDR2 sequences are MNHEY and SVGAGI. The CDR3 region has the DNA TGTGCCAGCAGTTCGACAGGGGGCGAGGGCTATGGCTACACCTTC. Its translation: CASSSTGGEGYGYTF.

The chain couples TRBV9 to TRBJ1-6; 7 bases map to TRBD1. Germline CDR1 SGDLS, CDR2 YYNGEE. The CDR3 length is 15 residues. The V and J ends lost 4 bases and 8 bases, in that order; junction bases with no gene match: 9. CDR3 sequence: CASSSGTDSYSPLHF. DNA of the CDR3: TGTGCCAGCAGCTCTGGGACAGATTCTTATTCACCCCTCCACTTT.

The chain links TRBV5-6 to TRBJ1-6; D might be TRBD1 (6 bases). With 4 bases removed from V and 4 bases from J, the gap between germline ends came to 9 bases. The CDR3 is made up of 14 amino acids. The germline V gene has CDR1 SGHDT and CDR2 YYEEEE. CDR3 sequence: CASSTDSYNSPLHF. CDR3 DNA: TGTGCCAGCAGCACGGACAGTTATAATTCACCCCTCCACTTT.

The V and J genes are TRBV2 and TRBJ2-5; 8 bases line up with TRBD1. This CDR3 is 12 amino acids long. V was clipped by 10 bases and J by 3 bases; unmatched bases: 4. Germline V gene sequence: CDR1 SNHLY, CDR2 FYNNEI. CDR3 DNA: TGTGCCACCCGACAGGGGAAAGAGACCCAGTACTTC. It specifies CATRQGKETQYF.

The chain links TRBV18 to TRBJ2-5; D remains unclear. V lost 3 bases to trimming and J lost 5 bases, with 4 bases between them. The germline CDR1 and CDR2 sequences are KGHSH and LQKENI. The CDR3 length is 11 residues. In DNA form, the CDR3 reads TGTGCCAGCTCACCCGAGGAGACCCAGTACTTC. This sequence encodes CASSPEETQYF.

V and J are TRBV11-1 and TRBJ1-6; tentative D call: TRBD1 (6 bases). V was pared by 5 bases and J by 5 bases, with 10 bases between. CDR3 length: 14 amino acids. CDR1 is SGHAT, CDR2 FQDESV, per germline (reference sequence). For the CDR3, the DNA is TGTGCCAGCAGCCTAACAGGGAATAATTCACCCCTCCACTTT. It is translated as CASSLTGNNSPLHF.